These 18 T cell receptor beta chains were sequenced from one sample in a study of human T cells and chemical hapten exposure. Sample time point: patch test 1, 2 weeks after DPC sensitization. Treatment denoted: therapeutic diphenylcyclopropenone sensitization with weekly scalp DPC. TCRdb ran MiXCR on the RACE reads and lists one entry per CDR3 protein. The table includes around 75,000 distinct CDR3 sequences, approximately 10% detected once. The specimen comprised whole blood, sampled in connection with sensitization to the hapten diphenylcyclopropenone (DPC). The receptors stem from a woman aged 55-75 years with alopecia areata. Some clones in this sample may be carry-over from other donors' samples.

To note about this clonotype: A much larger clone sits a single nucleotide away, making a read error possible. The V gene is TRBV27, the J gene TRBJ1-1; D not resolved. The V and J ends lost 3 bases and 0 bases respectively, with 5 bases between them. CDR3 length: 13 residues. Germline CDR1 is MNHEY and CDR2 is SMNVEV (reference sequence). CDR3 amino acids: CASSFQMNTEAFF. The CDR3 coding sequence is TGTGCCAGCAGTTTTCAGATGAACACTGAAGCTTTCTTT.

This clonotype occurred a few times. The chain is built from TRBV11-3 and TRBJ2-3, with a possible D match to TRBD1 (6 bases). Trimming pared 6 bases from V and 6 bases from J, leaving 19 bases between. CDR1 is SGHNT and CDR2 is YENEEA in the germline V gene. This CDR3 contains 15 residues. Here the CDR3 DNA reads TGTGCCAGCAGGGCGCAGGGGCAGCAGACCGATACGCAGTATTTT. Amino acid sequence: CASRAQGQQTDTQYF.

This clonotype has at least ten counts. This chain links TRBV20-1 with TRBJ2-5; no clear D gene. The germline V gene has CDR1 DFQATT and CDR2 SNEGSKA (reference sequence). The CDR3 spans 12 residues. V lost 2 bases and J lost 0, with 4 bases in between. CDR3 loop: CSARTDQETQYF. The CDR3 DNA reads as TGCAGTGCTAGAACGGACCAAGAGACCCAGTACTTC.

This clonotype was seen only a few times. This chain uses TRBV7-9 with TRBJ1-6; TRBD1 aligns across 7 bases. The CDR3 is 15 amino acids. Trimming at V came to 5 bases and at J to 7 bases, leaving 8 bases not matched to a gene. CDR1 is SEHNR and CDR2 is FQNEAQ in the germline V gene (reference sequence). The CDR3 spells CASSPRQGLNSPLHF. DNA for the CDR3: TGTGCCAGCAGCCCCCGACAGGGTCTGAATTCACCCCTCCACTTT.

The CDR3 coding sequence is TGTGCCAGCAGCCCGAGGACTAGCGGTAACACAGATACGCAGTATTTT. It is translated as CASSPRTSGNTDTQYF. V gene TRBV9 combines with J gene TRBJ2-3; the match to TRBD2 covers 10 bases. This CDR3 is built from 16 residues. The germline gives CDR1 SGDLS, CDR2 YYNGEE. V was pared by 4 bases and J by 2 bases, with 7 bases of the junction left unmatched.

This clonotype was seen many times. CDR3 sequence: CASSPGADEAFF. In DNA, the CDR3 is TGTGCCAGCAGTCCCGGGGCAGATGAAGCTTTCTTT. The chain is built from TRBV25-1 and TRBJ1-1; D might be TRBD1 (5 bases). The CDR3 consists of 12 residues. The germline V and J ends were trimmed by 5 bases and 7 bases, with 11 bases remaining between them. CDR1 and CDR2 from the germline V gene are MGHDK and SYGVNS.

The J gene is TRBJ1-1, the V gene TRBV3-1; no firm D call. The germline V gene has CDR1 LGHDT and CDR2 YNNKEL (reference sequence). This CDR3 contains 13 residues. V was clipped by 1 base and J by 3 bases, with 6 bases between them. CDR3 residues: CASSQGFYTEAFF. Here the CDR3 DNA reads TGTGCCAGCAGCCAAGGGTTCTACACTGAAGCTTTCTTT.

This chain uses TRBV20-1 with TRBJ2-7; 10 nucleotides agree with TRBD1. The CDR3 consists of 13 residues. J lost 3 bases, V lost 3 bases, and 2 bases had no gene match. Germline V gene sequence: CDR1 DFQATT, CDR2 SNEGSKA (reference sequence). The CDR3 here is CSARRDRGYEQYF. The DNA of the CDR3 is TGCAGTGCTAGGCGGGACAGGGGCTACGAGCAGTACTTC.

The sample holds many counts of this clonotype. In nucleotides, the CDR3 is TGTGCCAGCAGCCAAGTCCCGGACAGTGGCGAGCAGTACTTC. Its protein is CASSQVPDSGEQYF. The chain joins TRBV3-1 to TRBJ2-7, with D possibly being TRBD1 (6 bases). The CDR3 is 14 residues long. V lost 1 base to trimming and J lost 6 bases, with 13 bases between them. Germline assignment: CDR1 LGHDT and CDR2 YNNKEL (reference sequence).

V and J are TRBV19 and TRBJ1-5, with a weak D call TRBD1 (5 bases). There are 13 residues in the CDR3. CDR1 and CDR2 (germline): LNHDA, SQIVND (reference sequence). Deletions cut 7 bases from V and 4 bases from J, with 11 bases between. Written as DNA, the CDR3 is TGTGCCAGTATGGTAGGGGCAAATCAGCCCCAGCATTTT. Translation: CASMVGANQPQHF.

In its sample, this clonotype was seen a few times. The rearrangement uses TRBV7-9 and TRBJ2-7; D not certain. The CDR3 runs to 17 residues. Germline values: CDR1 SEHNR, CDR2 FQNEAQ (reference sequence). With 1 base removed from V and 0 bases from J, the gap between germline ends came to 16 bases. The CDR3 protein is CASSLGHMSQSSYEQYF. In DNA, the CDR3 is TGTGCCAGCAGCTTAGGTCATATGAGCCAGAGCTCCTACGAGCAGTACTTC.

This clonotype occurred a few times. J is TRBJ2-5 and V is TRBV5-4; TRBD2 matches at 7 bases. The CDR3 has 13 amino acids. Per germline, CDR1 SGHNT and CDR2 YYREEE (reference sequence). V shed 0 bases and J 5 bases; nucleotides not matched to a gene: 1. In DNA form, the CDR3 reads TGTGCCAGCAGCTTGGCGCGGGGGGAGACCCAGTACTTC. Protein: CASSLARGETQYF.

Written as DNA, the CDR3 is TGTGCCAGCAGCTCAGCGGCCGCTGGGAACAATGAGCAGTTCTTC. As protein: CASSSAAAGNNEQFF. V gene TRBV7-3 combines with J gene TRBJ2-1; D is possibly TRBD2 (5 bases). Germline loops: CDR1 SGHTA, CDR2 FQGTGA. V gave up 4 bases and J gave up 5 bases, with 15 bases separating them. This CDR3 has 15 amino acids.

This clonotype was seen many times. The V and J genes are TRBV20-1 and TRBJ2-3; 9 bases agree with TRBD2. V lost 0 bases and J lost 2; bases outside the gene matches: 6. The V gene's germline CDR1 is DFQATT and CDR2 SNEGSKA (reference sequence). CDR3 size: 16 residues. In DNA form, the CDR3 reads TGCAGTGCTAGAGATGTAGCGGGGGCCTCCACAGATACGCAGTATTTT. Amino acids: CSARDVAGASTDTQYF.

This clonotype was observed many times. This CDR3 reads CASSLARGDGQPQHF. For the CDR3, the DNA is TGTGCCAGCAGCTTGGCCAGGGGGGACGGCCAGCCCCAGCATTTT. V gene TRBV5-5 combines with J gene TRBJ1-5; 7 bases align to TRBD1. V lost 0 bases and J lost 7; bases outside the gene matches: 7. There are 15 residues in the CDR3. The germline gives CDR1 SGHKS, CDR2 YYEKEE (reference sequence).

The table lists this clonotype with many counts. The chain joins TRBV6-1 to TRBJ2-7; 11 bases match TRBD2. V gave up 2 bases and J gave up 9 bases; unmatched junction bases: 12. This CDR3 region has 16 residues. CDR1 MNHNS and CDR2 SASEGT come from the germline V gene. CDR3 in amino acids: CASSELFLAGGERQYF. DNA of the CDR3: TGTGCCAGCAGTGAACTGTTTCTAGCGGGGGGCGAGCGGCAGTACTTC.

The chain recombines TRBV20-1 with TRBJ1-4; D not certain. This CDR3 has 14 residues. V was cut by 5 bases and J by 0 bases, with 10 bases left in between. Germline V gives CDR1 DFQATT, CDR2 SNEGSKA (reference sequence). The CDR3 reads CSAGQAATNEKLFF. DNA of the CDR3: TGCAGTGCTGGGCAAGCTGCAACTAATGAAAAACTGTTTTTT.

In its sample, this clonotype was seen a few times. This chain links TRBV4-1 with TRBJ2-7; D remains unclear. Trimming pared 3 bases from V and 3 bases from J, leaving 3 bases between. Per germline, CDR1 MGHRA and CDR2 YSYEKL. The CDR3 is 11 amino acids. CDR3 DNA sequence: TGCGCCAGCAGCCATAACTACGAGCAGTACTTC. This sequence encodes CASSHNYEQYF.